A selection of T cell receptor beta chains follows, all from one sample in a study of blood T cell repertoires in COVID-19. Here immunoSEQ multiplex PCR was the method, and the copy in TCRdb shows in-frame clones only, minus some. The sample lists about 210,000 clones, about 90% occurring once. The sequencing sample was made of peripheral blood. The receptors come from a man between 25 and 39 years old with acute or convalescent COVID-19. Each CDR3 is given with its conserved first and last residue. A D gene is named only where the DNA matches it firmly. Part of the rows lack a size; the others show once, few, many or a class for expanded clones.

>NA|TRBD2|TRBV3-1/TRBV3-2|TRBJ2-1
TGTGCCAGCAGCCAAGACACTAGCGGGAGGGCCTACAATGAGCAGTTCTTC
CASSQDTSGRAYNEQFF
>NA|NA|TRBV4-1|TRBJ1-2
TGCGCCAGCAGCCAAGCGGATAGCTATCGTGGCTACACCTTC
CASSQADSYRGYTF
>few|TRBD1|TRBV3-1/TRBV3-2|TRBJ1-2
TGTGCCAGCAGTCAATTGGGACAGCGCTACACCTTC
CASSQLGQRYTF
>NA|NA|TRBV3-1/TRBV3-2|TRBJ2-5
TGTGCCAGCAGCCCTATGGCGGGGGCGGGGTGGACCCAGTACTTC
CASSPMAGAGWTQYF
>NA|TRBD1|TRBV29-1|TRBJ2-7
TGCAGCGTTGAAGAACACGGGCGGGACAGGGGTTCCTACGAGCAGTACTTC
CSVEEHGRDRGSYEQYF
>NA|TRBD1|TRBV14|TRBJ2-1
TGTGCCAGCAGCTCGAACAGGGGCCTCGGGTACAATGAGCAGTTCTTC
CASSSNRGLGYNEQFF
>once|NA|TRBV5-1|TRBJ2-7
TGCGCCAGCAGCTTGGTAGGGGTTAGGGAGCAGTACTTC
CASSLVGVREQYF
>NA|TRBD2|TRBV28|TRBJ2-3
TGTGCCAGCAGGGGGACTAGCGGAGCAGATACGCAGTATTTT
CASRGTSGADTQYF
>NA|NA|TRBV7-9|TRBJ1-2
TGTGCCAGCAGCTTAGAAGGGGTTCATGGCTACACCTTC
CASSLEGVHGYTF
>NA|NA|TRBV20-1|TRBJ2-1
TGCAGTGCAATCACTAGGGATGAGCAGTTCTTC
CSAITRDEQFF
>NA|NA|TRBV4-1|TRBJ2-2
TGCGCCAGCTGGGACTTGAACACCGGGGAGCTGTTTTTT
CASWDLNTGELFF
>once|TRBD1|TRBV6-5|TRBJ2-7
TGTGCCAGCAGGGACAGGACCTACGAGCAGTACTTC
CASRDRTYEQYF
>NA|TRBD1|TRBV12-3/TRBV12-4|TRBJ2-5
TGTGCCAGCAGTGGGACAGGACAAGAGACCCAGTACTTC
CASSGTGQETQYF
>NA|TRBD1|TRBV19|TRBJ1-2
TGTGCCAGTAGACGGACAGGGCCTCTGCATATTTATGGCTACACCTTC
CASRRTGPLHIYGYTF
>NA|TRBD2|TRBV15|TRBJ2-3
TGTGCCACCAGCAGAGATCGTGGGGGGGTAGGACGTACGCAGTATTTT
CATSRDRGGVGRTQYF
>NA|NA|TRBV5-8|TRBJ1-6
TGTGCCAGCAGCTTGGATCGGTTTGGTTCACCCCTCCACTTT
CASSLDRFGSPLHF
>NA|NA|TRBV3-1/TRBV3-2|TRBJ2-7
TGTGCCAGCAGCTATTACTCCTCCTACGAGCAGTACTTC
CASSYYSSYEQYF
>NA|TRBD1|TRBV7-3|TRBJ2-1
TGTGCCAGCAGCGCCGGGACAGGGGCGGGAGAGCAGTTCTTC
CASSAGTGAGEQFF
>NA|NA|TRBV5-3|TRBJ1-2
TGTGCCAGAAGCTTAGCAGGGTTTGAATTTCGGGGCTACACCTTC
CARSLAGFEFRGYTF
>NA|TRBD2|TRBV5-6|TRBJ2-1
TGTGCCAGCGGACTAAGGACTAGCGGACTCTTTTCCTACAATGAGCAGTTCTTC
CASGLRTSGLFSYNEQFF
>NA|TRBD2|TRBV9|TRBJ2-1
TGTGCCAGCAGCGTAGTGGGGACTAGCGGGCTCTGGGGGAATGAGCAGTTCTTC
CASSVVGTSGLWGNEQFF
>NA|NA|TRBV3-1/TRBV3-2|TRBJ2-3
TGTGCCAGCAGCTTATCCGGGTTAGCGCAGTATTTT
CASSLSGLAQYF
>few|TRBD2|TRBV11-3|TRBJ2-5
TGTGCCAGCAGCTTAGGGGCGACTAGCGGGGGGCGAGAGACCCAGTACTTC
CASSLGATSGGRETQYF
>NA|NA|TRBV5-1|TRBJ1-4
TGCGCCAGCAGGGCAGGCCCAGAGGGTAATGAAAAACTGTTTTTT
CASRAGPEGNEKLFF
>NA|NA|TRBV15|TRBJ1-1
TGTGCCACCAGCAGAGATCGACGGGGAGGAGGGTCGAACACTGAAGCTTTCTTT
CATSRDRRGGGSNTEAFF
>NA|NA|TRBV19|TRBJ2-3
TGTGCCAGTGGGGGGGCCCCAGATACGCAGTATTTT
CASGGAPDTQYF
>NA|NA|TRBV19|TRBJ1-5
TGTGCCAGTAGTATGGACAGCCTCAATCAGCCCCAGCATTTT
CASSMDSLNQPQHF
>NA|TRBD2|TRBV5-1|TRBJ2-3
TGCGCCAGCAGCGTGGTGACTAGCGGGGGGCAGTATTTT
CASSVVTSGGQYF
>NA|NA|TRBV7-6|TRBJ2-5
TGTGCCAGCAGCTTATTCCGGGGTCAGGAAGAGACCCAGTACTTC
CASSLFRGQEETQYF
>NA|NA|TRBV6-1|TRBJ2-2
TGTGCCAGCAGTGCTCGGGGTTCCGGTGGGACCGGGGAGCTGTTTTTT
CASSARGSGGTGELFF
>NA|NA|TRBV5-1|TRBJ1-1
TGCGCCAGCAGCGGTCTGGGCAGCTCAAACACTGAAGCTTTCTTT
CASSGLGSSNTEAFF
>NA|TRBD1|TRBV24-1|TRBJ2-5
TGTGCCACCAGTGACCCCGGACAGGGGGAGACCCAGTACTTC
CATSDPGQGETQYF
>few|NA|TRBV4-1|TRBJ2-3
TGCGCCAGCAGCCAAGACCGAACAGGAGCAGATACGCAGTATTTT
CASSQDRTGADTQYF
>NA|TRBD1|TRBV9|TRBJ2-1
TGTGCCAGCAGCCCATCGGGGACAGGGCTTTACAATGAGCAGTTCTTC
CASSPSGTGLYNEQFF
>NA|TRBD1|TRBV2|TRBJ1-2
TGTGCCAGCAGTAAAAACTTAGGGACAGGGCTCGGTGGCTACACCTTC
CASSKNLGTGLGGYTF
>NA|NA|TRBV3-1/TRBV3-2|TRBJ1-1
TGTGCCAGCAGCCGGAACTCACAGGGATTGTCTGAAGCTTTCTTT
CASSRNSQGLSEAFF
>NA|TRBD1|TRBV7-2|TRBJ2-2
TGTGCCAGCAGCGCCCAACCGGGACAGAGAAACACCGGGGAGCTGTTTTTT
CASSAQPGQRNTGELFF
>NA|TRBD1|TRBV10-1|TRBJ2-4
TGCGCCGTCACCGAGGACCAGACAGGGATGGGGGCCAAAAACATTCAGTACTTC
CAVTEDQTGMGAKNIQYF
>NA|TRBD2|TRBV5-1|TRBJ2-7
TGCGCCAGCAGCTTGGCCCCTGGGAGGGAAGGCGAGCAGTACTTC
CASSLAPGREGEQYF
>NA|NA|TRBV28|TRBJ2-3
TGTGCCAGCAGTTCGACAGGCCTCCCTCCAGATACGCAGTATTTT
CASSSTGLPPDTQYF
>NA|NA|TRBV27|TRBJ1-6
TGTGCCAGCAGTTTCCGGGAAAATTCACCCCTCCACTTT
CASSFRENSPLHF
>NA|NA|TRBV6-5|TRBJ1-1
TGTGCCAGCAGTTACTCTGAACCATTCACAAGCACTGAAGCTTTCTTT
CASSYSEPFTSTEAFF
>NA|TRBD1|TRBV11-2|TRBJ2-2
TGTGCCAGCAGGGTACCGGGACAGGGGGCAGGCGGGGAGCTGTTTTTT
CASRVPGQGAGGELFF
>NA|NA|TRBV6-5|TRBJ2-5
TGTGCCAGCAGCTCCGCCGGCCTCAGCGGGGAGACCCAGTACTTC
CASSSAGLSGETQYF
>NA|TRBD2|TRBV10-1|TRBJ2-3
TGCGCCAGCAGTGACACGGGGGGAGCAGATACGCAGTATTTT
CASSDTGGADTQYF
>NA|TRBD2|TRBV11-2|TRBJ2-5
TGTGCCAGCAGCCTAGCGGGAGGGTTGGTTGAGACCCAGTACTTC
CASSLAGGLVETQYF
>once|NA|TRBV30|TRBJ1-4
TGTGCCTGGAACCTTGGACTGTATAATGAAAAACTGTTTTTT
CAWNLGLYNEKLFF
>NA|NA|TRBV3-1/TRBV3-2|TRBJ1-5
TGTGCCAGCAGTTCAGGTCTCTACAATCAGCCCCAGCATTTT
CASSSGLYNQPQHF
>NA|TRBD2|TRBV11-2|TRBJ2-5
TGTGCCAGCAGCTTCATAGCGGGAGGAGGGGAGACCCAGTACTTC
CASSFIAGGGETQYF
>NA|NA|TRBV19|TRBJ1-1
TGTGCCAGTAGCCCAGAGGGTCGCACTGAAGCTTTCTTT
CASSPEGRTEAFF
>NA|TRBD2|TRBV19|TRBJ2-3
TGTGCCAGTAGTATAGATGGAAGGAGGGGGACTAGCGGGAGTGGGCAGTATTTT
CASSIDGRRGTSGSGQYF
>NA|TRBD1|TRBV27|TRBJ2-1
TGTGCCAGCAGTTTCAGAGACACAGGGGCAAATGAGCAGTTCTTC
CASSFRDTGANEQFF
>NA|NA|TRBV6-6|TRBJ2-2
TGTGCCAGCAGTACTCCAGGGACCGGGGAGCTGTTTTTT
CASSTPGTGELFF
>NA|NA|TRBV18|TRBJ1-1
TGTGCCAGCTCACCACCGGAGGGGGAAGCTTTCTTT
CASSPPEGEAFF
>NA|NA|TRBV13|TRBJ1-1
TGTGCCAGCAGCCCCCGTGAGGGGGGGACTGAAGCTTTCTTT
CASSPREGGTEAFF
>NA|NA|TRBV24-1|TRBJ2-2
TGTGCCACCAGCCGGGACCCCGGGGGCGGGGAGCTGTTTTTT
CATSRDPGGGELFF
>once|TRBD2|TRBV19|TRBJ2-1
TGTGCCAGTAGCGGGGGGGCGGGCATCAATGAGCAGTTCTTC
CASSGGAGINEQFF
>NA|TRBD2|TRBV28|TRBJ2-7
TGTGCCAGCAGTTCCCCCCTGGGGGGGGGTTTTTACGAGCAGTACTTC
CASSSPLGGGFYEQYF
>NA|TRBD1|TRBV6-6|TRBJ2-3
TGTGCCAGCAGTCCATCGACAGGGACCGATACGCAGTATTTT
CASSPSTGTDTQYF
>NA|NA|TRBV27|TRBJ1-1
TGTGCCAGCAGTTCCCTAGGCGGGCCAAGCACTGAAGCTTTCTTT
CASSSLGGPSTEAFF